This TCR beta chain derives from a study of metastatic and nonmetastatic thyroid tumors (dated by TCRdb to 2019 to 2021). In terms of the full investigation: For patients with malignant and with benign thyroid disease, the researchers compared repertoires between peripheral blood samples and tumor or nodule tissue samples.

This clone was counted many times. Its antigen remains unidentified. Base qualities are not provided; no much larger clone lies one nucleotide away. No patient had received any treatment before thyroid surgery. Using T-cell receptor beta sequencing, the researchers looked back retrospectively at clinical samples from patients, gathered between about 2011 and 2019. The library was prepared using PCR. Sequencing relied on an Illumina HiSeq 4000. High-throughput sequencing was used to profile the TCR beta-chain CDR3 region of each patient. The authors processed their data as follows. CDR3 differences across clinicopathological groups were used to build a classifier for discriminating distant-metastatic papillary thyroid cancer patients. To measure repertoire diversity the researchers used the Shannon index, while the Morisita-Horn index served to gauge how similar the tumor and blood repertoires were. TCRdb ran its own pipeline on the public reads, namely fastp trimming at Q25 and MiXCR clone calling, and kept in-frame beta chains. The V and J calls shown here were made by TCRdb, not taken from the authors' results. Here the sample has about 12,000 clones; roughly 29% occur a single time. The top ten hold approximately 15% of the sample.

For CDR1 and CDR2, the germline V gene lists SGHTA and FQGTGA. Clipping removes 3 bases from V and 8 bases from J, with 5 as the unmatched junction base count. The CDR3 sequence holds 14 residues, the cysteine and phenylalanine included. The entry retains the CDR3 DNA only, 42 bases that are in frame from base 1. General conclusions and limits of the study: In both blood and tumor samples, malignant tumors were reported to have significantly higher TCR beta diversity than benign nodules.

Sequenced sample: tumor tissue. The receptor was derived from a male donor with papillary thyroid cancer or a benign thyroid nodule (not recorded which). Some clones in this sample may be carry-over from other donors' samples. The chain joins TRBV7-3 to TRBJ2-1, with 9 middle bases fitting TRBD1. The DNA sequence is TGTGCCAGCAGCTTCGGACAGGGGACCTATGAGCAGTTCTTC. Its translation is CASSFGQGTYEQFF.